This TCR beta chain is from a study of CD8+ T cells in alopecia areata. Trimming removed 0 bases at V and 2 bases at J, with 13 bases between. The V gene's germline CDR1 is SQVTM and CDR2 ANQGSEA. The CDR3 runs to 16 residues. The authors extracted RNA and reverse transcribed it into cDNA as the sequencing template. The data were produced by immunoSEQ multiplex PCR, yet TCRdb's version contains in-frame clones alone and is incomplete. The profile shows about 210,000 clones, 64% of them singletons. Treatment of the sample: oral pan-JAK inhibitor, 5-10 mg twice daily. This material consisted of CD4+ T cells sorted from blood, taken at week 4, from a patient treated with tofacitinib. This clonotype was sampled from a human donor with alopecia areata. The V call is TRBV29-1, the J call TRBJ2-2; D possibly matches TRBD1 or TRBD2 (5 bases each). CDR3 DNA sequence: TGCAGCGTTGAAGATCAGGGACGCTCCAACACCGGGGAGCTGTTTTTT. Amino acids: CSVEDQGRSNTGELFF.